What follows are 17 T cell receptor beta chains derived from one specimen sequenced in a study of blood T cells in healthy people across ages. The second PCR ran 7 to 11 cycles with a sample-barcoded 5' primer and J-beta primers. TCRdb recomputed calls from the 5' RACE reads with MiXCR, one row per CDR3 protein. The sample shows 2 million or so distinct CDR3 sequences, around 48% of them seen only once. Source material: blood. These receptors originate from a woman in her forties in good health.

The CDR3 loop reads CASSYISGPYEQYF. The CDR3 bases are TGTGCCAGCAGTTATATTAGCGGTCCCTACGAGCAGTACTTC. The chain recombines TRBV6-6 with TRBJ2-7; D is perhaps TRBD2 (6 bases). The V and J ends lost 3 bases and 2 bases respectively, with 11 bases between them. Germline V gene sequence: CDR1 MNHNY, CDR2 SVGAGI (reference sequence). The CDR3 is made up of 14 amino acids.

V usage is TRBV15 and J usage is TRBJ1-2, with D possibly TRBD1 on 6 matching bases. This CDR3 spans 17 amino acids. V lost 0 bases to trimming and J lost 6 bases, with 20 bases between them. The germline V gene encodes CDR1 LNHNV and CDR2 YYDKDF (reference sequence). The CDR3: CATSRDLSGGQGDGYTF. The CDR3 bases are TGTGCCACCAGCAGAGATCTTAGTGGGGGGCAAGGGGATGGCTACACCTTC.

There are a few counts of this clonotype. The chain links TRBV4-3 to TRBJ2-1; D is unresolved. Trimming cost V 1 base and J 3 bases, with 13 bases left between them. CDR1 and CDR2 (germline): LGHNA, YSLEER. This CDR3 region has 16 residues. Here the CDR3 DNA reads TGCGCCAGCAGCCAAGGTCCGAAGGGTAACTACAATGAGCAGTTCTTC. Protein sequence: CASSQGPKGNYNEQFF.

CDR3 amino acids: CASSQDLGVSGANVLTF. In DNA, the CDR3 is TGTGCCAGCAGCCAAGATCTGGGGGTCTCTGGGGCCAACGTCCTGACTTTC. The rearrangement joins TRBV4-2 to TRBJ2-6, with D perhaps TRBD1 or TRBD2 (5 bases each). The germline V gene has CDR1 LGHNA and CDR2 YNFKEQ. With 0 bases removed from V and 0 bases from J, the gap between germline ends came to 9 bases. CDR3 length: 17 amino acids.

The chain combines TRBV29-1 with TRBJ2-5; D is possibly TRBD1 (5 bases). The J call is doubtful: the DNA matches TRBJ2-7 better. Per germline, CDR1 SQVTM and CDR2 ANQGSEA. CDR3 size: 14 residues. CDR3 sequence: CSVEAGDSGIEQYF. Written as DNA, the CDR3 is TGCAGCGTTGAAGCCGGAGACTCAGGGATCGAGCAGTACTTC.

This clonotype was seen more than once but under ten times. The chain links TRBV7-6 to TRBJ2-7, with TRBD1 identical over 9 bases. With V trimmed by 3 bases and J by 2 bases, 14 bases remained unmatched. Germline CDR1 is SGHVS and CDR2 is FNYEAQ. The CDR3 runs to 18 residues. The CDR3 coding sequence is TGTGCCAGCAGCTTTCGACAGAGAGCCGGGACAGGGCCCTACGAGCAGTACTTC. It codes for CASSFRQRAGTGPYEQYF.

This clonotype was recorded many times. The chain employs TRBV29-1 and TRBJ2-3; D is ambiguous. The germline V and J ends were trimmed by 6 bases and 0 bases, with 7 bases remaining between them. Germline V gene data show CDR1 as SQVTM and CDR2 as ANQGSEA. The CDR3 length is 12 residues. In nucleotides, the CDR3 is TGCAGCGTGGCCCCGAGCACAGATACGCAGTATTTT. This sequence encodes CSVAPSTDTQYF.

This clonotype was detected a few times. The gene calls are TRBV28 and TRBJ2-1; D is perhaps TRBD2 (5 bases). The length of the CDR3 is 19 residues. CDR1 is MDHEN, CDR2 SYDVKM, per germline. Trimming left V 4 bases short and J 1 base short, with 23 bases between. CDR3: CASSSITLAVSWSYNEQFF. The CDR3 nucleotides read TGTGCCAGCAGTTCGATAACCCTAGCAGTGAGTTGGTCCTACAATGAGCAGTTCTTC.

CDR3 bases: TGTGCCAGCAGCTTAGCGCCGGGACACCTGACGACAGATACGCAGTATTTT. It translates to CASSLAPGHLTTDTQYF. The J gene is TRBJ2-3, the V gene TRBV7-2; perhaps TRBD1 as D (6 bases). The CDR3 consists of 17 residues. V was pared by 0 bases and J by 3 bases, with 16 bases between. Germline lookup yields CDR1 SGHTA and CDR2 FQGNSA.

This chain uses TRBV14 with TRBJ2-3; D perhaps matches TRBD2 (6 bases). The V end was cut by 0 bases, the J end by 12 bases, with 13 bases between. Per germline, CDR1 SGHDN and CDR2 FVKESK. The CDR3 length is 13 residues. The CDR3 spells CASSQDLRGAQYF. The CDR3 nucleotides read TGTGCCAGCAGCCAAGATTTGCGGGGTGCACAGTATTTT.

This clonotype is a singleton in its sample. The V gene is TRBV12-3 or TRBV12-4, the J gene TRBJ2-1, with TRBD1 as a possible D gene (6 bases). Between the trimmed V and J ends, which lost 8 bases and 4 bases, there was a span of 27 bases. The CDR3 totals 18 residues. The CDR3 is CASYRGDLRQGPYNEQFF. In DNA, the CDR3 is TGTGCCAGCTACCGTGGTGATCTGAGGCAGGGGCCTTACAATGAGCAGTTCTTC.

The J gene is TRBJ2-5, the V gene TRBV13; D ambiguous. Germline CDR1 is PRHDT and CDR2 is FYEKMQ (reference sequence). The CDR3 is 14 residues long. Trimming left V 4 bases short and J 5 bases short, with 14 bases between. The DNA for the CDR3 is TGTGCCAGCAGCTCCTCGCGCACAGCGGAGACCCAGTACTTC. Encoded protein: CASSSSRTAETQYF. The variable domain in full, completed from reference TRBV13 and TRBJ2-5, reads AAGVIQSPRHLIKEKRETATLKCYPIPRHDTVYWYQQGPGQDPQFLISFYEKMQSDKGSIPDRFSAQQFSDYHSELNMSSLELGDSALYFCASSSSRTAETQYFGPGTRLLVL.

The V gene is TRBV7-2, the J gene TRBJ1-4, with D perhaps matching TRBD1 (5 bases). Trimming pared 5 bases from V and 5 bases from J, leaving 15 bases between. The CDR3 spans 15 residues. The germline V gene encodes CDR1 SGHTA and CDR2 FQGNSA. The CDR3 here is CASSLQKDINEKLFF. CDR3 nucleotide sequence: TGTGCCAGCAGCCTACAAAAGGACATAAATGAAAAACTGTTTTTT.

The V gene is TRBV7-3, the J gene TRBJ2-6; 7 nucleotides line up with TRBD1. J lost 0 bases, V lost 4 bases, and 6 bases had no gene match. Germline loops: CDR1 SGHTA, CDR2 FQGTGA. The CDR3 has 17 residues. This chain's CDR3 is CASSSGQIPSGANVLTF. The CDR3, as DNA: TGTGCCAGCAGCTCGGGACAGATTCCCTCTGGGGCCAACGTCCTGACTTTC.

This rearrangement joins TRBV7-8 to TRBJ2-3, with D unresolved. In germline, CDR1 is SGHVS, CDR2 FQNEAQ. CDR3 length equals 16 residues. V lost 3 bases, J lost 1 base, and 14 bases lay in between. CDR3 sequence (DNA): TGTGCCAGCAGCTTCTACCCGAAATCGGGCACAGATACGCAGTATTTT. Amino acid sequence: CASSFYPKSGTDTQYF. The full variable domain, with the rest looked up from reference TRBV7-8 and TRBJ2-3, is GAGVSQSPRYKVAKRGQDVALRCDPISGHVSLFWYQQALGQGPEFLTYFQNEAQLDKSGLPSDRFFAERPEGSVSTLKIQRTQQEDSAVYLCASSFYPKSGTDTQYFGPGTRLTVL.

The chain links TRBV5-1 to TRBJ2-2; D uncertain. The V and J ends lost 0 bases and 5 bases respectively, with 5 bases between them. The length of the CDR3 is 13 residues. In germline, CDR1 is SGHRS, CDR2 YFSETQ. CDR3 region: CASSLAITGELFF. CDR3 sequence (DNA): TGCGCCAGCAGCTTGGCTATAACCGGGGAGCTGTTTTTT.

This sequence joins TRBV29-1 and TRBJ1-4; weak D call: TRBD1 (6 bases). From germline, CDR1 is SQVTM and CDR2 ANQGSEA. V lost 3 bases to trimming and J lost 8 bases, with 13 bases between them. The length of the CDR3 is 13 residues. The CDR3: CSVDLGAREKLFF. The DNA of the CDR3 is TGCAGCGTTGATTTGGGGGCGAGAGAAAAACTGTTTTTT.